This passage covers 8 T cell receptor beta chains from one sample sequenced in a study of cytomegalovirus exposure and HLA in healthy donors. Amplification used 60 Vbeta primers and 13 Jbeta primers. Some clones are missing from TCRdb's copy, which holds only in-frame ones; the method was immunoSEQ multiplex PCR. The top ten clones hold 2.5% to 3% of a sample with 150,000 to 200,000 clones, approximately 84% of them seen once. The sample taken for sequencing was PBMCs. The receptor source for this set is a female donor in good health and CMV-seronegative.

The CDR3, as DNA: TGTGCCAGCAGCTTAGCTCAAGACAGGCTCGGCTCCTACAATGAGCAGTTCTTC. Translation gives CASSLAQDRLGSYNEQFF. The V call is TRBV11-2, the J call TRBJ2-1; possible D gene TRBD1, 6 bases. V shed 1 base and J shed 0 bases, with 16 bases lying between them. This CDR3 contains 18 residues. Per the germline V gene, CDR1 is SGHAT and CDR2 is FQNNGV.

V usage is TRBV19 and J usage is TRBJ2-7; 10 positions agree with TRBD1. CDR3 length: 15 residues. After removal of 5 bases from V and 4 bases from J, the junction contained 8 bases not matched to a gene. The V gene's germline CDR1 is LNHDA and CDR2 SQIVND (reference sequence). This chain's CDR3 is CASSVGTGARYEQYF. In DNA form, the CDR3 reads TGTGCCAGTAGTGTCGGGACAGGGGCTAGGTACGAGCAGTACTTC.

The genes are TRBV9 and TRBJ2-1; tentatively, D is TRBD1 (5 bases). V lost 2 bases and J lost 0, with 9 bases in between. Germline V gene data show CDR1 as SGDLS and CDR2 as YYNGEE. There are 15 residues in the CDR3. The CDR3 DNA follows: TGTGCCAGCAGCGTTCAGGGCAGCTCCTACAATGAGCAGTTCTTC. As protein: CASSVQGSSYNEQFF.

This clone was seen just once. The CDR3 coding sequence is TGTGCCAGCAGCTTCTGGGACAGGCCAAGCACAGATACGCAGTATTTT. The encoded protein is CASSFWDRPSTDTQYF. The J gene is TRBJ2-3, the V gene TRBV9; 8 bases align to TRBD1. The CDR3 is made up of 16 amino acids. Germline V lookup: CDR1 SGDLS, CDR2 YYNGEE. V lost 4 bases to trimming and J lost 0 bases; unmatched junction nucleotides: 7.

The J gene is TRBJ2-7, the V gene TRBV23-1; maybe TRBD2 (6 bases). TRBV23-1 is sorted into the ORF group, with uncertain function. V was cut by 4 bases and J by 2 bases, with 21 bases left in between. The CDR3 extends over 17 amino acids. The CDR3 is CASSLTRARECAYEQYF. The CDR3 coding sequence is TGCGCCAGCAGTCTAACGCGTGCACGGGAGTGCGCCTACGAGCAGTACTTC.

The V gene is TRBV6-6, the J gene TRBJ2-7, with 8 nucleotides matching TRBD2. V was clipped by 1 base and J by 7 bases; unmatched bases: 6. This CDR3 comprises 14 residues. Germline CDR1 is MNHNY and CDR2 is SVGAGI (reference sequence). CDR3 amino acids: CASSYWREEGEQYF. The CDR3 DNA is TGTGCCAGCAGTTACTGGCGGGAGGAAGGGGAGCAGTACTTC.

About this clone: At one end the junction does not follow the germline gene, possibly because of a read error. This chain uses TRBV2 with TRBJ2-1; the match to TRBD1 covers 8 bases. CDR3 length: 15 amino acids. Germline CDR1 is SNHLY and CDR2 is FYNNEI. The CDR3 nucleotides read TGTGCCAGCAGAGAAGGGGCCGGGACAGGTTTGGAGCAGTTCTTC. This gives the protein CASREGAGTGLEQFF.

The V gene is TRBV9, the J gene TRBJ2-3; D perhaps matches TRBD1 (5 bases). V lost 3 bases to trimming and J lost 0 bases, with 11 bases between them. The CDR3 extends over 15 amino acids. Looked up from germline, CDR1 is SGDLS and CDR2 is YYNGEE. The CDR3 DNA reads as TGTGCCAGCAGCGGGGGCTTATCTAGCACAGATACGCAGTATTTT. Residues: CASSGGLSSTDTQYF.